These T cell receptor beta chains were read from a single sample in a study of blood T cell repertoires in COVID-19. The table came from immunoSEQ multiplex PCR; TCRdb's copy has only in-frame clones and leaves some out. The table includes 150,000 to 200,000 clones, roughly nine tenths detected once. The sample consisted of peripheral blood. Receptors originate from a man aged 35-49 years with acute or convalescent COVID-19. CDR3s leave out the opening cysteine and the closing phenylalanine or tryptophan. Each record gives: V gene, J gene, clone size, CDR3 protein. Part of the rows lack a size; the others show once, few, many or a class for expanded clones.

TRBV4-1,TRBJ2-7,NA,ASSQESRQGGFYEQY
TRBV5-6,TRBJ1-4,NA,ASSLYRETTNEKLF
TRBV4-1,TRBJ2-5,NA,ASSQDGTGVQETQY
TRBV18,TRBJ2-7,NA,ASSPGLAGSGEQY
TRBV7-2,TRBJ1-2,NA,ASSLEGQFYGYT
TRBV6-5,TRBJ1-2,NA,ASSNSPNYGYT
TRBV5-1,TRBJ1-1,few,ASSLTGDTEAF
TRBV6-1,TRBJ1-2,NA,ASSAPDRGLRGVYGYT
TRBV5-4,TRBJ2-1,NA,ASSFPGNPYNEQF
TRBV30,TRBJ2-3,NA,AWSVGGTDTQY
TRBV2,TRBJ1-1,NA,AITGTLNTEAF
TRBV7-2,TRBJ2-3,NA,ASSLRSSSTDTQY
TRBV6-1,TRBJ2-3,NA,ASSASRGGSLYTDTQY
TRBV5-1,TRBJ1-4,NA,ASSLAQGTVEKLF
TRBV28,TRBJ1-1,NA,ASSLGGAGNTEAF
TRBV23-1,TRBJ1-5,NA,ASAPCRSDGNQPQH
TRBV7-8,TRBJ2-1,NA,ASSLNSGERNEQF
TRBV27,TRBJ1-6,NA,ASSLEGQRSPLH
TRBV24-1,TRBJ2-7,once,ATSDRDSYEQY
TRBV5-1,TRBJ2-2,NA,ASSHGLFNGELF
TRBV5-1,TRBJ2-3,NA,ASSHGQGADTQY
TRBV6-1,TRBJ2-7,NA,ASSEETGSYEQY
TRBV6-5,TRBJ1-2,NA,ASTTGSLGYT
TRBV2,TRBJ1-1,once,ASTLLQGATEAF
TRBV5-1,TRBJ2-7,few,ASSLDQASSYEQY
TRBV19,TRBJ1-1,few,ASSIRTDTEAF
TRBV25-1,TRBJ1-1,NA,ASSGWGRGDTEAF
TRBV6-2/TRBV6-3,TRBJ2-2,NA,ASSYLAGGPNTGELF